This entry is about one T cell receptor (beta chain). Its antigen is not yet known. No base qualities exist here, and no much larger clone lies one base off it. To demonstrate the VDJtools post-analysis software, the study profiled TCR beta repertoires from the peripheral blood of 10 to 15 young patients with multiple sclerosis. The multiple sclerosis patients were children and adolescents between roughly 6 and 17 years of age. The data originate from a study of post-analysis software for immune sequencing data (dated by TCRdb to between 2014 and 2017). Turning to the overall study: Disease courses on record covered relapsing-remitting, secondary progressive and progressive-relapsing multiple sclerosis, though some patients had no subtype annotation. The multiple sclerosis patient repertoires were compared with about a dozen previously published healthy control repertoires from donors aged roughly 6 to 25 years. A subset of samples was prepared in parallel using single-end sample barcoding, then pooled and co-amplified after Illumina adapter ligation.

Counted from cysteine to phenylalanine, this CDR3 has 14 amino acids. Only the CDR3 region is kept as DNA, spanning 42 bases read in frame from base 1. At the junction V is shortened by 5 bases and J by 1 base, with 9 bases in between. The germline V gene (reference sequence) provides CDR1 MNHEY and CDR2 SMNVEV. What the work shows at the level of the full study, not this receptor alone: Patients showed significantly higher frequencies than controls for a handful of TRBV segments, among them TRBV5-6, TRBV5-1 and TRBV20-1. Compared with controls, multiple sclerosis patients had significantly lower normalized Chao1 diversity, a finding suggesting substantial peripheral T-cell clonal expansion. Strong co-clustering of samples prepared in the same batch was shown by direct clustering with F measure, prompting a batch-effect correction. The control group was slightly older than the multiple sclerosis patient group.

Libraries came from PCR. TCRdb lists the instrument as Illumina HiSeq 2500. Unique molecular identifiers were incorporated into TCR beta cDNA libraries to reduce PCR and sequencing biases. Every 1 to 10 million input T cells yielded some 500,000 cDNA molecules, meaning each molecule approximated one T cell. Patient libraries were prepared and sequenced with the same protocol used for the earlier healthy control dataset. Samples belonging to the same batch were prepared together, multiplexed and sequenced on a shared HiSeq lane. The study's own analysis went as follows. MIGEC handled the raw barcoded reads, throwing out single-read molecular identifier groups before consensus assembly and CDR3 extraction. VDJtools was used for post-analysis of the clonotype tables, and diversity was normalized by down-sampling every dataset to the size of the smallest sample. In repertoire overlap clustering, CDR3 amino acid sequences, but not nucleotide sequences, were matched to correct batch-related cross-sample contamination. In TCRdb, the public reads were trimmed at Q25 with fastp and aligned with MiXCR, with productive beta chains retained. Each record represents a unique CDR3 protein, reported with the most common genes and DNA among its rows. Here the V and J calls rest on TCRdb's processing, not on the authors' analysis. Here the sample has a few hundred thousand distinct CDR3 sequences; approximately 33% occur a single time. The top ten clonotypes cover roughly 12% of the sample.

The receptor's source is a girl aged 10 to 17 with multiple sclerosis. The chain is made from TRBV27 and TRBJ1-5; no D segment can be confidently identified. The source material was blood. The CDR3 protein sequence reads: CASSPRRSNQPQHF. The DNA sequence is as follows: TGTGCCAGCAGTCCCCGGAGGAGCAATCAGCCCCAGCATTTT.